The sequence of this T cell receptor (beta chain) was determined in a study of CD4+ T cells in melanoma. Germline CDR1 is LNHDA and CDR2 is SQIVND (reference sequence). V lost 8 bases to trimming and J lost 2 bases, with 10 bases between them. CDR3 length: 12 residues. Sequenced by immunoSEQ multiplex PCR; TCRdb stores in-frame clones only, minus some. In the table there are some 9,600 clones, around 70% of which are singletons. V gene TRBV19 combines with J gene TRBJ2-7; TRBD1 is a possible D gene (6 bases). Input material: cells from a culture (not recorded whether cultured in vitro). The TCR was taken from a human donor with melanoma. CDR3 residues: CASSGQTYEQYF. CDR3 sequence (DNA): TGTGCCAGTTCCGGACAGACCTACGAGCAGTACTTC. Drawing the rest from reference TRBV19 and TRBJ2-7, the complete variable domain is DGGITQSPKYLFRKEGQNVTLSCEQNLNHDAMYWYRQDPGQGLRLIYYSQIVNDFQKGDIAEGYSVSREKKESFPLTVTSAQKNPTAFYLCASSGQTYEQYFGPGTRLTVT.